The source of this TCR beta chain is a study of blood T cell repertoires in COVID-19. Whole-study context: Samples taken during acute and convalescent COVID-19 were collected in the United States, Italy and Spain. Sample material is recorded as cDNA or gDNA derived from T cells, B-cell-depleted T cells, or PBMCs.

Only in-frame clones appear in the TCRdb table, and some are missing; sequencing was by immunoSEQ multiplex PCR. The sample includes about 25,000 clones, around nine tenths seen only once; the top ten take about 25%. The CDR3 has 16 residues. V gave up 3 bases and J gave up 6 bases; unmatched junction bases: 8. Germline V gene sequence: CDR1 MGHRA, CDR2 YSYEKL. The receptor was derived from a man in his 70s with COVID-19, enrolled during active disease. Sequencing input: peripheral blood. The V gene is TRBV4-1, the J gene TRBJ2-7; 13 nucleotides match TRBD2. The CDR3 sequence: CASSHSTSGRASEQYF. CDR3 sequence (DNA): TGCGCCAGCAGCCACTCAACTAGCGGGAGGGCCTCCGAGCAGTACTTC.